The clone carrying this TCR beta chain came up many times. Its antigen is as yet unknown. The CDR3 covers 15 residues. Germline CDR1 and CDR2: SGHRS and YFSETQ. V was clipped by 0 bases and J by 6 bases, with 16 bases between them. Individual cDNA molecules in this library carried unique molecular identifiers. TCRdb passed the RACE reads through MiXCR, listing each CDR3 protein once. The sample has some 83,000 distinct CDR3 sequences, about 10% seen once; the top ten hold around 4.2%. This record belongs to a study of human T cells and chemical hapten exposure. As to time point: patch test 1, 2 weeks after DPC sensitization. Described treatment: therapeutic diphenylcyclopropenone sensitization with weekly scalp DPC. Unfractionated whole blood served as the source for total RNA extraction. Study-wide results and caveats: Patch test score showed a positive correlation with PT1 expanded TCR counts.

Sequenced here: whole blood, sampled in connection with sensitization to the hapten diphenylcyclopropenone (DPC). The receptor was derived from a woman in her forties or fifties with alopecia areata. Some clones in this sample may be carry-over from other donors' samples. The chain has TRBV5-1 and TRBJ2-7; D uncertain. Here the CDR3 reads CASSLDRSSLLEQYF. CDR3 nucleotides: TGCGCCAGCAGCTTGGATCGGAGTTCCCTCCTCGAGCAGTACTTC. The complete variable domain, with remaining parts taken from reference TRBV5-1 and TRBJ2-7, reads KAGVTQTPRYLIKTRGQQVTLSCSPISGHRSVSWYQQTPGQGLQFLFEYFSETQRNKGNFPGRFSGRQFSNSRSEMNVSTLELGDSALYLCASSLDRSSLLEQYFGPGTRLTVT.